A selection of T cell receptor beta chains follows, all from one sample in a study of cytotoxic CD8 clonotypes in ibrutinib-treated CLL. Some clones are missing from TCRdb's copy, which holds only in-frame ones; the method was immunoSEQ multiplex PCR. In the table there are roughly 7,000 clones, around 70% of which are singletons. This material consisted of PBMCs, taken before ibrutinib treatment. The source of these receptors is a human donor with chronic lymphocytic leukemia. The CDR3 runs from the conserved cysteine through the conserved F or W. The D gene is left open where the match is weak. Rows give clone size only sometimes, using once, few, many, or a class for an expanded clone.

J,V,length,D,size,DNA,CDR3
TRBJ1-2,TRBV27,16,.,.,TGTGCCAGCAGTAAAGGGACCCTTGGACGTGACTATGGCTACACCTTC,CASSKGTLGRDYGYTF
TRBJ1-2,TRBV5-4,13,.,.,TGTGCCAGCAGCGCTACAGGTTTCTATGGCTACACCTTC,CASSATGFYGYTF
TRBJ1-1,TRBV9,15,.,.,TGTGCCAGCAGCCCCCGCAGCGGGGGGTCTACCGAAGCTTTCTTT,CASSPRSGGSTEAFF
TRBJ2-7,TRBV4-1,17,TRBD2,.,TGCGCCAGCCGGGGACTAGCGGGGGGGGAAAGGCGTGCTGAGCAGTACTTC,CASRGLAGGERRAEQYF
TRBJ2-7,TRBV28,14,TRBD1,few,TGTGCCAGCAGCCCGGGACAGGATATTTACGAGCAGTACTTC,CASSPGQDIYEQYF
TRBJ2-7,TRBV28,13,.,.,TGTGCCAGCAGTCTACCGGGGTACTACGAGCAGTACTTC,CASSLPGYYEQYF
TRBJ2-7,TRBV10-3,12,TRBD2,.,TGTGCCACCTTAGCGGGAGCCTCCGAGCAGTACTTC,CATLAGASEQYF
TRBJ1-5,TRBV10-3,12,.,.,TGTGCCATCAGTGAGATTTTTCAGCCCCAGCATTTT,CAISEIFQPQHF
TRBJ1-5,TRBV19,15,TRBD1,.,TGTGCCAGTAGTCCCTGGACAGGGGGCGGTCAGCCCCAGCATTTT,CASSPWTGGGQPQHF
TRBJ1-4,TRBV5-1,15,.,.,TGCGCCAGCAGCTTGGAATCGCTCGCTAATGAAAAACTGTTTTTT,CASSLESLANEKLFF
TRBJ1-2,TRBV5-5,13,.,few,TGTGCCAGCAGCCCCTTGGGTGGGGATGGCTACACCTTC,CASSPLGGDGYTF
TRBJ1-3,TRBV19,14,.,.,TGTGCCAGTAGTATACAACACTCTGGAAACACCATATATTTT,CASSIQHSGNTIYF
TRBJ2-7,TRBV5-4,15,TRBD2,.,TGTGCCAGCAGCCCCAGGACTAGCGGGTTCGACGAGCAGTACTTC,CASSPRTSGFDEQYF
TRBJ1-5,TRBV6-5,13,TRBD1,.,TGTGCCAGCAGCCAGGGGGCCTATCAGCCCCAGCATTTT,CASSQGAYQPQHF
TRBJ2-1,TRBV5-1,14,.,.,TGCGCCAGCCGTCCCCAGGGAAGCAACAATGAGCAGTTCTTC,CASRPQGSNNEQFF
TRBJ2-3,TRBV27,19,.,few,TGTGCCAGCAGGCCCCTCGCTCCATTCTACCATTCTAGCACAGATACGCAGTATTTT,CASRPLAPFYHSSTDTQYF
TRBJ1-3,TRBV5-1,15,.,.,TGCGCCAGCAGCTTGGATAGCCCCTTGGTAAACACCATATATTTT,CASSLDSPLVNTIYF
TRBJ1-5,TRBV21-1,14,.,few,TGTGCCAGCAGCAAAACAAGGGACGATCAGCCCCAGCATTTT,CASSKTRDDQPQHF
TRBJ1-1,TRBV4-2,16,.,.,TGTGCCAGCAGCCAGCCCCGCGAGGGCGTAGACACTGAAGCTTTCTTT,CASSQPREGVDTEAFF
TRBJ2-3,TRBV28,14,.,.,TGTGCCAGCAGTTTCCTGCCCGCCACAGATACGCAGTATTTT,CASSFLPATDTQYF
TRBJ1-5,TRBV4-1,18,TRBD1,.,TGCGCCAGCAGCCAAGATTTAGGGACAGGATCTTTTTGGTTGCCCCAGCATTTT,CASSQDLGTGSFWLPQHF
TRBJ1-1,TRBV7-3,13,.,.,TGTGCCAGCAGCTTACTCCCACAGATGGAAGCTTTCTTT,CASSLLPQMEAFF
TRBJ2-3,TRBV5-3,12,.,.,TGTGCCAGAAGCTCAGGAGCAGATACGCAGTATTTT,CARSSGADTQYF
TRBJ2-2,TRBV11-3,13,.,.,TGTGCCAGCAGCTTAAGTATTGCCGGGGAGCTGTTTTTT,CASSLSIAGELFF
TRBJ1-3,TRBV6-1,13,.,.,TGTGCCAGCAACCCCCAGGGCGGAAACACCATATATTTT,CASNPQGGNTIYF
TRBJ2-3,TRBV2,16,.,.,TGTGCCAGCAGTGTTATGGGCGGGTCGAGCACAGATACGCAGTATTTT,CASSVMGGSSTDTQYF
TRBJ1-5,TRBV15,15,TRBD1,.,TGTGCCACCAGCAGCGGGACAGGGGACAATCAGCCCCAGCATTTT,CATSSGTGDNQPQHF
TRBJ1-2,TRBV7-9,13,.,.,TGTGCCAGCAGCCAGCCCGGGGTCTATGGCTACACCTTC,CASSQPGVYGYTF
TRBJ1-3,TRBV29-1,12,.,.,TGCAGCGTACGTGACTCTGGAAACACCATATATTTT,CSVRDSGNTIYF
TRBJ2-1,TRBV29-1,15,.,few,TGCAGCGTTGAAGGGCGAGGAGGCTCCTACAATGAGCAGTTCTTC,CSVEGRGGSYNEQFF
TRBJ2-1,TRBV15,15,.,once,TGTGCCACCAGCAGAGACCAGGGTAGAGGCAATGAGCAGTTCTTC,CATSRDQGRGNEQFF
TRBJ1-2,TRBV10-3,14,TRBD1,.,TGTGCCATCAGTGAGGCAGGGGGCGGGTATGGCTACACCTTC,CAISEAGGGYGYTF
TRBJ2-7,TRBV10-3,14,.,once,TGTGCCATCAGTGATTTACGGGAGCAGTACGAGCAGTACTTC,CAISDLREQYEQYF
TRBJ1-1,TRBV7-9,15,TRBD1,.,TGTGCCAGCAGCCTTAGGACAGGGGGGGACACTGAAGCTTTCTTT,CASSLRTGGDTEAFF
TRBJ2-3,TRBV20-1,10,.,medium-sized,TGCAGAGTAATCACAGATACGCAGTATTTT,CRVITDTQYF
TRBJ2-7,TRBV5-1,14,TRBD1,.,TGCGCCAGCAGCTTGGGACAGGGATCGTACGAGCAGTACTTC,CASSLGQGSYEQYF
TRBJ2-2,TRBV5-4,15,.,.,TGTGCCAGCAGCTTGAACCCCACGAACACCGGGGAGCTGTTTTTT,CASSLNPTNTGELFF
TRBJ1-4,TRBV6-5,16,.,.,TGTGCCAGCAGTTCCCGAGGAGGGCTGGGCCGCGAAAAACTGTTTTTT,CASSSRGGLGREKLFF
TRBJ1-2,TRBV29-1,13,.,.,TGCAGCGTTGGTCTGGGAATTAACTATGGCTACACCTTC,CSVGLGINYGYTF
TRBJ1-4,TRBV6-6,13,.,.,TGTGCCAGCAGTTACCCCCTAGGGGAAAAACTGTTTTTT,CASSYPLGEKLFF
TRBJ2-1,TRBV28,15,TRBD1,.,TGTGCCAGCAGTTATACCGGGACAGGGTTCGATGAGCAGTTCTTC,CASSYTGTGFDEQFF